These T cell receptor beta chains were read from a single sample in a study of T cell repertoires in cytomegalovirus infection. TCRdb re-analysed the reads in MiXCR, keeping a single row per CDR3 protein. The sample has more than 400,000 distinct CDR3 sequences, 26% seen once; the top ten hold under 15%. Sequenced sample: PBMCs. The receptors derive from a human donor in good health (CMV status not recorded). Some clones in this sample may be carry-over from other donors' samples. Each CDR3 is given with its conserved first and last residue. The D gene is left open where the match is weak. Clone size, where shown, is once, few, many, or a class for clones that have expanded.

d_call	clone_size	v_call	j_call	cdr3_aa	cdr3_nt
NA	few	TRBV5-6	TRBJ1-1	CASLRLGGDTEAFF	TGTGCCAGCCTCCGGCTGGGAGGCGACACTGAAGCTTTCTTT
NA	NA	TRBV7-6	TRBJ2-4	CASSWAAEAKNIQYF	TGTGCCAGCAGCTGGGCGGCTGAGGCCAAAAACATTCAGTACTTC
TRBD2	NA	TRBV28	TRBJ2-6	CASSFGTNPSGANVLTF	TGTGCCAGCAGTTTCGGGACTAACCCCTCTGGGGCCAACGTCCTGACTTTC
TRBD2	NA	TRBV29-1	TRBJ2-7	CSVREAYEQYF	TGCAGCGTGCGGGAGGCGTACGAGCAGTACTTC
TRBD2	many	TRBV7-2	TRBJ2-3	CASTLAGGFTDTQYF	TGTGCCAGTACACTAGCGGGAGGGTTCACAGATACGCAGTATTTT
TRBD2	NA	TRBV24-1	TRBJ2-3	CATSDSSGRAGTDTQYF	TGTGCCACCAGTGACTCCAGCGGGAGGGCCGGAACAGATACGCAGTATTTT
NA	few	TRBV7-2	TRBJ2-7	CASRILGSSSYEQYF	TGTGCCAGCAGGATTCTAGGGAGTTCCTCCTACGAGCAGTACTTC
NA	few	TRBV7-9	TRBJ2-3	CASSFGQAGDTQYF	TGTGCCAGCAGCTTTGGCCAGGCAGGAGATACGCAGTATTTT
NA	NA	TRBV12-3/TRBV12-4	TRBJ1-6	CASSLSSANSPLHF	TGTGCCAGCAGTTTAAGTTCAGCTAATTCACCCCTCCACTTT
NA	few	TRBV6-2/TRBV6-3	TRBJ2-6	CASTKRGAGANVLTF	TGTGCCAGCACCAAGCGAGGGGCTGGGGCCAACGTCCTGACTTTC
TRBD2	NA	TRBV5-4	TRBJ2-1	CASSPTSGRLSYNEQFF	TGTGCCAGCAGCCCGACTAGCGGGAGGCTCTCCTACAATGAGCAGTTCTTC
TRBD2	NA	TRBV4-3	TRBJ2-2	CASSDPGTSPRELFF	TGCGCCAGCAGCGATCCCGGGACTAGTCCCAGGGAGCTGTTTTTT
NA	few	TRBV29-1	TRBJ2-5	CSVKTAETQYF	TGCAGCGTTAAGACCGCGGAGACCCAGTACTTC
TRBD2	few	TRBV2	TRBJ2-3	CASSDSGRAGGDTQYF	TGTGCCAGCAGTGACAGCGGGAGGGCCGGGGGAGATACGCAGTATTTT
NA	few	TRBV6-1	TRBJ2-2	CASRSMAANTGELFF	TGTGCCAGCAGGAGTATGGCAGCGAACACCGGGGAGCTGTTTTTT
TRBD2	many	TRBV7-2	TRBJ2-7	CASSSGGTSGHEQYF	TGTGCCAGCAGCTCGGGCGGGACTAGCGGCCACGAGCAGTACTTC
TRBD1	NA	TRBV7-2	TRBJ1-4	CASSRTGGREKLFF	TGTGCCAGCAGCCGAACAGGGGGCAGGGAAAAACTGTTTTTT
NA	NA	TRBV6-2/TRBV6-3	TRBJ1-1	CASSWVRTEGTEAFF	TGTGCCAGCAGTTGGGTACGGACGGAGGGGACTGAAGCTTTCTTT